Each of the 27 T cell receptor beta chains below was sequenced from the same sample in a study of T cells in Graves' hyperthyroidism and ophthalmopathy (dated by TCRdb to the late 2010s). The library came from multiplex PCR. Sequencing was carried out with an Illumina HiSeq 2000. The TCR beta CDR3 regions were amplified from RNA transcripts. For the first round of RT-PCR on the TCR CDR3, the HTBI primer set was used together with the Qiagen OneStep RT-PCR kit. In-frame beta chains were kept once TCRdb had trimmed the public reads at Q25 with fastp and called clones with MiXCR. Rows matching on CDR3 protein sequence are summarized as one entry with the most common DNA and genes. The table for this sample lists 380,000 or so distinct CDR3 sequences; 15% to 20% of them were counted only once. Jointly, the top ten make up roughly 3.5% of the sample. The sequenced sample consisted of blood. Receptors originate from a woman aged 18 to 35 with Graves' hyperthyroidism.

This clonotype has a count of ten or more. The chain employs TRBV14 and TRBJ1-5; maybe TRBD1 (6 bases). Trimming cost V 1 base and J 10 bases, with 11 bases left between them. This CDR3 spans 13 amino acids. Germline CDR1 SGHDN, CDR2 FVKESK. This CDR3 reads CASSQAQGNPQHF. Here the CDR3 DNA reads TGTGCCAGCAGCCAAGCACAGGGAAACCCCCAGCATTTT.

This clonotype was observed at least ten times. This chain links TRBV20-1 with TRBJ2-5; D possibly corresponds to TRBD2 (5 bases). The CDR3 is 15 residues long. Germline V gene data show CDR1 as DFQATT and CDR2 as SNEGSKA (reference sequence). V was trimmed by 6 bases and J by 1 base, leaving 18 bases between them. The CDR3 region has the DNA TGCAGTGCCCCAGGCCAGCGGAGCTTCCAAGAGACCCAGTACTTC. Protein sequence: CSAPGQRSFQETQYF.

J is TRBJ1-2 and V is TRBV30; D not certain. Germline CDR1 GTSNPN, CDR2 SVGIG (reference sequence). V lost 1 base, J lost 8 bases, and 11 bases lay in between. This CDR3 spans 12 amino acids. CDR3 in DNA: TGTGCCTGGAGTGGAAACCTTTTGGGCTACACCTTC. Residues: CAWSGNLLGYTF.

This clonotype was detected many times. The V call is TRBV12-3 or TRBV12-4, the J call TRBJ2-7; TRBD2 matches at 11 bases. The CDR3 totals 14 residues. With 4 bases clipped from V and 3 bases from J, the junction kept 2 bases outside the gene matches. In DNA form, the CDR3 reads TGTGCCAGCAGTTCTACTAGCGGGGGCTACGAGCAGTACTTC. Its translation is CASSSTSGGYEQYF.

This chain links TRBV24-1 with TRBJ2-7; D ambiguous. Germline assignment: CDR1 KGHDR and CDR2 SFDVKD. The CDR3 length is 14 residues. V lost 6 bases and J lost 2, with 13 bases in between. The CDR3 DNA is TGTGCCACCAGTCCCCGGACGGCTACCTACGAGCAGTACTTC. Its protein is CATSPRTATYEQYF.

The sample holds many counts of this clonotype. The rearrangement uses TRBV11-2 and TRBJ1-1; D gene unclear. CDR1 and CDR2 (germline): SGHAT, FQNNGV. V lost 3 bases and J lost 2, with 7 bases in between. This CDR3 comprises 13 residues. In DNA form, the CDR3 reads TGTGCCAGCAGCTTGAACAGTAACACTGAAGCTTTCTTT. Translation: CASSLNSNTEAFF.

In its sample, this clonotype was seen many times. The V gene is TRBV27, the J gene TRBJ1-2; 8 bases fit TRBD1. The CDR3 is made up of 15 amino acids. The V segment lost 5 bases and the J segment 4 bases; nucleotides outside the gene matches: 9. CDR1 and CDR2 from the germline V gene are MNHEY and SMNVEV (reference sequence). The CDR3 here is CASSIVPGQAYGYTF. DNA for the CDR3: TGTGCCAGCAGTATCGTTCCGGGACAGGCCTATGGCTACACCTTC.

This chain connects TRBV12-3 or TRBV12-4 to TRBJ1-1, with D uncertain. The CDR3 is made up of 13 amino acids. The V and J ends lost 7 bases and 6 bases respectively, with 15 bases between them. The CDR3 protein is CASTLVVGSEAFF. CDR3 coding DNA: TGTGCCAGCACCCTCGTCGTAGGCTCTGAAGCTTTCTTT.

This clonotype has ten or more counts. The chain recombines TRBV3-1 with TRBJ1-2, with TRBD1 identical over 10 bases. The V gene's germline CDR1 is LGHDT and CDR2 YNNKEL (reference sequence). The V and J ends lost 4 bases and 6 bases, in that order; junction bases with no gene match: 2. The CDR3 has 13 amino acids. CDR3 sequence reads: CASSRGTGDGYTF. The CDR3 coding sequence is TGTGCCAGCAGCCGTGGGACAGGGGATGGCTACACCTTC.

This clonotype was seen once. A much larger clone lies a single base off, so this may be a read error. This rearrangement joins TRBV20-1 to TRBJ1-5, with 7 positions matching TRBD1. CDR3 length: 17 residues. Germline V lookup: CDR1 DFQATT, CDR2 SNEGSKA (reference sequence). The V segment lost 3 bases and the J segment 2 bases; nucleotides outside the gene matches: 13. DNA for the CDR3: TGCAGTGCTAGGGAGCTGGACAGGCCCTTCGGCAATCAGCCCCAGCATTTT. This codes for CSARELDRPFGNQPQHF.

This clonotype appeared many times. This rearrangement joins TRBV28 to TRBJ2-7; D is possibly TRBD2 (5 bases). CDR1 is MDHEN, CDR2 SYDVKM, per germline. The CDR3 loop spans 12 amino acids. V lost 10 bases and J lost 4, with 14 bases in between. CDR3 region: CATTNRMYEQYF. For the CDR3, the DNA is TGTGCCACGACTAATCGGATGTACGAGCAGTACTTC. The whole variable domain, remainder taken from reference TRBV28 and TRBJ2-7, is DVKVTQSSRYLVKRTGEKVFLECVQDMDHENMFWYRQDPGLGLRLIYFSYDVKMKEKGDIPEGYSVSREKKERFSLILESASTNQTSMYLCATTNRMYEQYFGPGTRLTVT.

There are a few counts of this clonotype. The chain carries TRBV4-1 and TRBJ2-5; 9 bases align to TRBD1. The V gene's germline CDR1 is MGHRA and CDR2 YSYEKL. The CDR3 contains 16 residues. V was pared by 1 base and J by 3 bases, with 6 bases of the junction left unmatched. CDR3 in DNA: TGCGCCAGCAGCCAAGCAGGGGGGACAGGGAAAGAGACCCAGTACTTC. Residues: CASSQAGGTGKETQYF.

This clonotype appeared many times. The V call is TRBV6-1, the J call TRBJ1-2; maybe TRBD1 (5 bases). The CDR3 consists of 15 residues. Trimming removed 6 bases from V and 4 bases from J, with 18 bases in between. Germline V gene data show CDR1 as MNHNS and CDR2 as SASEGT. For the CDR3, the DNA is TGTGCCAGCAGCCCGACCCCAGGACAAATCTATGGCTACACCTTC. It translates to CASSPTPGQIYGYTF.

The sample holds many counts of this clonotype. V usage is TRBV18 and J usage is TRBJ1-2; tentatively, D is TRBD1 (5 bases). Trimming removed 3 bases at V and 3 bases at J, with 17 bases between. Germline assignment: CDR1 KGHSH and CDR2 LQKENI. This CDR3 is built from 16 residues. The CDR3 reads CASSPSAGRTYYGYTF. DNA of the CDR3: TGTGCCAGCTCACCCTCTGCGGGACGGACATACTATGGCTACACCTTC. Drawing the rest from reference TRBV18 and TRBJ1-2, the complete variable domain is NAGVMQNPRHLVRRRGQEARLRCSPMKGHSHVYWYRQLPEEGLKFMVYLQKENIIDESGMPKERFSAEFPKEGPSILRIQQVVRGDSAAYFCASSPSAGRTYYGYTFGSGTRLTVV.

This clonotype has a count of ten or more. The chain carries TRBV19 and TRBJ1-3, with 7 bases matching TRBD1. Trimming at V came to 7 bases and at J to 2 bases, leaving 5 bases not matched to a gene. Germline CDR1 is LNHDA and CDR2 is SQIVND (reference sequence). CDR3 length: 14 residues. The CDR3 is CASIRQGAGNTIYF. The CDR3 DNA is TGTGCCAGTATCCGACAGGGCGCTGGAAACACCATATATTTT.

V usage is TRBV12-3 or TRBV12-4 and J usage is TRBJ1-2; no clear D gene. This CDR3 comprises 14 residues. The V and J ends lost 6 bases and 2 bases respectively, with 13 bases between them. The CDR3 protein is CASSPNLGNYGYTF. CDR3 nucleotide sequence: TGTGCCAGCAGCCCTAACCTCGGAAACTATGGCTACACCTTC.

On this clonotype itself: This may be a read error: a much more frequent sequence differs by one nucleotide. Lacking the conserved final phenylalanine or tryptophan, this CDR3 likely reflects a read error. This chain joins TRBV9 and TRBJ2-2; 9 nucleotides match TRBD2. Looked up from germline, CDR1 is SGDLS and CDR2 is YYNGEE. The V gene end was trimmed by 4 bases and the J gene end by 7 bases; junction bases not matched to a gene: 11. This CDR3 contains 16 residues. CDR3 coding DNA: TGTGCCAGCAGCTCCCGGGTAGCGGGGGAGATCGGGGAGCTGTTTTTG. Protein sequence: CASSSRVAGEIGELFL.

This clonotype showed up many times. V is TRBV15 and J is TRBJ2-7; 8 bases fit TRBD1. The V segment lost 3 bases and the J segment 10 bases; nucleotides outside the gene matches: 11. Looked up from germline, CDR1 is LNHNV and CDR2 is YYDKDF (reference sequence). CDR3 length: 14 residues. In DNA, the CDR3 is TGTGCCACCAGCAGGGAGGGACAGGTTGCTGGACAGTACTTC. Its protein is CATSREGQVAGQYF.

This clonotype has a count of ten or more. CDR3 protein: CALRGRDSYEQYF. For the CDR3, the DNA is TGTGCCTTAAGAGGCCGAGACTCCTACGAGCAGTACTTC. V gene TRBV30 combines with J gene TRBJ2-7; D ambiguous. The CDR3 is made up of 13 amino acids. Germline CDR1 reads GTSNPN; CDR2 reads SVGIG (reference sequence). Trimming left V 7 bases short and J 0 bases short, with 13 bases between.

This clonotype was counted many times. The chain links TRBV29-1 to TRBJ1-1; D is perhaps TRBD1 (5 bases). The CDR3 contains 13 residues. Germline values: CDR1 SQVTM, CDR2 ANQGSEA. Trimming took off 7 bases at V and 0 bases at J, with 12 bases between the two ends. CDR3 in DNA: TGCAGCGCTCGCCTCAGGGTGAACACTGAAGCTTTCTTT. This encodes CSARLRVNTEAFF.

This clonotype was detected ten times or more. The chain recombines TRBV2 with TRBJ2-2; TRBD1 might be the D (5 bases). This CDR3 contains 16 residues. The V and J ends lost 5 bases and 5 bases respectively, with 18 bases between them. Per the germline V gene, CDR1 is SNHLY and CDR2 is FYNNEI. DNA for the CDR3: TGTGCCAGCAGTCCCACGCGCAGGGCCACGACCGGGGAGCTGTTTTTT. Its protein product is CASSPTRRATTGELFF.

In this sample, this clonotype turned up many times. The chain couples TRBV15 to TRBJ2-7; TRBD2 aligns across 10 bases. V was clipped by 0 bases and J by 7 bases; unmatched bases: 6. This CDR3 contains 15 residues. Looked up from germline, CDR1 is LNHNV and CDR2 is YYDKDF (reference sequence). CDR3: CATSREGAGGHEQYF. DNA for the CDR3: TGTGCCACCAGCAGAGAGGGAGCGGGGGGGCATGAGCAGTACTTC.

The DNA for the CDR3 is TGTGCCAGCAGCTTCTCCAAGGAGACCCAGTACTTC. It codes for CASSFSKETQYF. The chain joins TRBV7-8 to TRBJ2-5; no clear D. The CDR3 consists of 12 residues. Deletions cut 3 bases from V and 5 bases from J, with 7 bases between. Per the germline V gene, CDR1 is SGHVS and CDR2 is FQNEAQ.

This chain connects TRBV19 to TRBJ1-2; 9 bases line up with TRBD1. J was trimmed by 7 bases and V by 3 bases; bases with no gene match: 6. CDR3 length equals 14 residues. Looked up from germline, CDR1 is LNHDA and CDR2 is SQIVND (reference sequence). CDR3 bases: TGTGCCAGTAGTATTGTGACAGGGGGACGTGGCTACACCTTC. Protein product: CASSIVTGGRGYTF.

Only a few counts were recorded for this clonotype. The V call is TRBV4-1, the J call TRBJ1-2, with D unresolved. Germline V gene lookup returns CDR1 MGHRA and CDR2 YSYEKL. The CDR3 has 13 residues. V was pared by 1 base and J by 10 bases, with 13 bases between. The chain's CDR3 is CASSQGSGPDYTF. For the CDR3, the DNA is TGCGCCAGCAGCCAAGGGTCTGGTCCGGACTACACCTTC.

This clonotype was seen repeatedly, ten times or more. V is TRBV3-1 and J is TRBJ1-2; no clear D. Germline loops: CDR1 LGHDT, CDR2 YNNKEL (reference sequence). The CDR3 loop spans 16 amino acids. V dropped 1 base and J dropped 2 bases, with 14 bases sitting between them. DNA of the CDR3: TGTGCCAGCAGCCAAGCCGCACTCGAAGGGAACTATGGCTACACCTTC. Translation gives CASSQAALEGNYGYTF.

This clonotype has ten or more counts. V is TRBV24-1 and J is TRBJ2-5, with 7 bases that match TRBD2. The trim removed 3 bases at V and 2 bases at J, leaving 8 bases unmatched. Germline CDR1 and CDR2: KGHDR and SFDVKD. The CDR3 is made up of 16 amino acids. CDR3 bases: TGTGCCACCAGTGATGCGGAGCGGGGCACTCAAGAGACCCAGTACTTC. Translation gives CATSDAERGTQETQYF.